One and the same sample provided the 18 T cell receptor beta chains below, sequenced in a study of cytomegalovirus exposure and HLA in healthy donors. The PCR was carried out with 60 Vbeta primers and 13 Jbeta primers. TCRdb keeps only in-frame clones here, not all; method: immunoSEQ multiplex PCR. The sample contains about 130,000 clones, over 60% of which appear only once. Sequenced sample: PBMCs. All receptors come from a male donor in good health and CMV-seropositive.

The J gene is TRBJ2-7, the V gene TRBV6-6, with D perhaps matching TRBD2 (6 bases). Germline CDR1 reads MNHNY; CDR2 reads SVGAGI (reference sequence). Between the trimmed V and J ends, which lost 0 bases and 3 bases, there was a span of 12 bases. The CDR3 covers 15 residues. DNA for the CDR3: TGTGCCAGCAGTTACTCGCGCGGGGCTGACTACGAGCAGTACTTC. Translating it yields CASSYSRGADYEQYF.

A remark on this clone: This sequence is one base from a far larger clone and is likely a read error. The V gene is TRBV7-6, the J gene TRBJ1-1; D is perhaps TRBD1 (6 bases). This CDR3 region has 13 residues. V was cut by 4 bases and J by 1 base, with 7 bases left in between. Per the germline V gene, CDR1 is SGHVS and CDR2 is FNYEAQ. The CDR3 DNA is TGTGCCAGCAGCTCGACAGGGAACACTGAAGCTTTCTTT. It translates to CASSSTGNTEAFF.

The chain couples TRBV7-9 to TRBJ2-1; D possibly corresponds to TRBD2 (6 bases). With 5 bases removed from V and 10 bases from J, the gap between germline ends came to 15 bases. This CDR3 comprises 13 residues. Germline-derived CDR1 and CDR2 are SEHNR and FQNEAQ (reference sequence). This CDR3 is CASSGGASFEQFF. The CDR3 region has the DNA TGTGCCAGCAGCGGAGGGGCAAGCTTCGAGCAGTTCTTC. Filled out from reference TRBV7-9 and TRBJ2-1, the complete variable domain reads DTGVSQNPRHKITKRGQNVTFRCDPISEHNRLYWYRQTLGQGPEFLTYFQNEAQLEKSRLLSDRFSAERPKGSFSTLEIQRTEQGDSAMYLCASSGGASFEQFFGPGTRLTVL.

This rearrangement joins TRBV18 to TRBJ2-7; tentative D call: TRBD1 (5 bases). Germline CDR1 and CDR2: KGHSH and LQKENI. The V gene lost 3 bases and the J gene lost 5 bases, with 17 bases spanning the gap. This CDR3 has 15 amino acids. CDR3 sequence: CASSPSTAGQHEQYF. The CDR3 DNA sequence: TGTGCCAGCTCACCCTCCACGGCAGGGCAGCACGAGCAGTACTTC. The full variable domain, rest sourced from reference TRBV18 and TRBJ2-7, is NAGVMQNPRHLVRRRGQEARLRCSPMKGHSHVYWYRQLPEEGLKFMVYLQKENIIDESGMPKERFSAEFPKEGPSILRIQQVVRGDSAAYFCASSPSTAGQHEQYFGPGTRLTVT.

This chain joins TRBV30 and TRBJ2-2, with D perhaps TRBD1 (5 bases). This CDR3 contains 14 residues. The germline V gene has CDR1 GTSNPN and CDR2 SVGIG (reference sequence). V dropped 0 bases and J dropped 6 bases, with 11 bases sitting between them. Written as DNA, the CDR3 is TGTGCCTGGAGTGTATATAAGGGGTCCGGGGAGCTGTTTTTT. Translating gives CAWSVYKGSGELFF. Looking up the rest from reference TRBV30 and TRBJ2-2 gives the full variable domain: SQTIHQWPATLVQPVGSPLSLECTVEGTSNPNLYWYRQAAGRGLQLLFYSVGIGQISSEVPQNLSASRPQDRQFILSSKKLLLSDSGFYLCAWSVYKGSGELFFGEGSRLTVL.

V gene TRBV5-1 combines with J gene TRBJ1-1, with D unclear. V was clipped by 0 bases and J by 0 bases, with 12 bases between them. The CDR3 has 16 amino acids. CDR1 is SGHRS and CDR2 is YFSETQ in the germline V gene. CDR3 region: CASSLVGKRMNTEAFF. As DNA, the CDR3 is TGCGCCAGCAGCTTGGTTGGGAAGCGGATGAACACTGAAGCTTTCTTT.

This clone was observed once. For the CDR3, the DNA is TGCGCCAGCAGCCTGGGACTAGCGGTCTACTACGAGCAGTACTTC. Protein sequence: CASSLGLAVYYEQYF. The rearrangement uses TRBV5-1 and TRBJ2-7; 11 bases map to TRBD2. The CDR3 length is 15 residues. The V gene's germline CDR1 is SGHRS and CDR2 YFSETQ. V was clipped by 4 bases and J by 3 bases; unmatched bases: 6.

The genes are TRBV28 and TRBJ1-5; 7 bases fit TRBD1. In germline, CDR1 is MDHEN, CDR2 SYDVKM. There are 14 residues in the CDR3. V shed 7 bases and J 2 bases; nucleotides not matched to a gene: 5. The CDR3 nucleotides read TGTGCCAGCATTGTAGGGGGCGGCAATCAGCCCCAGCATTTT. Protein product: CASIVGGGNQPQHF.

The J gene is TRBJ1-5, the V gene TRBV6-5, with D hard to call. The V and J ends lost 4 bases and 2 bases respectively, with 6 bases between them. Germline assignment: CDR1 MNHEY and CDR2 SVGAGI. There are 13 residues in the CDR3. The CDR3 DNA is TGTGCCAGCAGTTTGGCTGGCAATCAGCCCCAGCATTTT. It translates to CASSLAGNQPQHF.

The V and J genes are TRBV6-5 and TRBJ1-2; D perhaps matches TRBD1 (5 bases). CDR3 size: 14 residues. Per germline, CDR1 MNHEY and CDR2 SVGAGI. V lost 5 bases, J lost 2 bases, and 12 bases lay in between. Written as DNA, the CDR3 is TGTGCCAGCAGTAAAATCGACAGCAACTATGGCTACACCTTC. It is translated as CASSKIDSNYGYTF.

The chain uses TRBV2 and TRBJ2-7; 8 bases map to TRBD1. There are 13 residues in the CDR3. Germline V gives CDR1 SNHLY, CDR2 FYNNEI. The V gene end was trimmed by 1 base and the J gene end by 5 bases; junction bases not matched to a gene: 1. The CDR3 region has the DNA TGTGCCAGCAGTGAAGACAGGGGGAACGAGCAGTACTTC. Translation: CASSEDRGNEQYF.

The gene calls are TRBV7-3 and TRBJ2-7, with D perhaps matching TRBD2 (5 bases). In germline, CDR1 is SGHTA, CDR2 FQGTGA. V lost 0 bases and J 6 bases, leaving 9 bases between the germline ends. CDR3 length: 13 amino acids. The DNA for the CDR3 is TGTGCCAGCAGCTTAACTAGTGGGAGCGAGCAGTACTTC. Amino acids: CASSLTSGSEQYF.

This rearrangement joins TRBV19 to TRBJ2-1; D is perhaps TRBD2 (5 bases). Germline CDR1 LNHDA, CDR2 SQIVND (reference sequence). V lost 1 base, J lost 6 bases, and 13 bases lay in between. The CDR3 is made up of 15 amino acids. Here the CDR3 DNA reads TGTGCCAGTAGTATAGGGCAGGCCAGCGGCAATGAGCAGTTCTTC. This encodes CASSIGQASGNEQFF.

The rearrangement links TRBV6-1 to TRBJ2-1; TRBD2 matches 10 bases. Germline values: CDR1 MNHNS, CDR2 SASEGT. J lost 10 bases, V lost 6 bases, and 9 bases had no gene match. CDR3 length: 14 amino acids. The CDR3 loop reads CASRPAGGPREQFF. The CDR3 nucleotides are TGTGCCAGCAGACCAGCGGGAGGGCCTAGGGAGCAGTTCTTC.

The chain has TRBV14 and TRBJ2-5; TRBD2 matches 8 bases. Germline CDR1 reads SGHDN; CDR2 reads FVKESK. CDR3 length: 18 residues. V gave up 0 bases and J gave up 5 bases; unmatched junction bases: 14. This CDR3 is CASSQDRGAGAGLETQYF. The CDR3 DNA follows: TGTGCCAGCAGCCAAGATCGGGGAGCGGGGGCGGGCTTGGAGACCCAGTACTTC.

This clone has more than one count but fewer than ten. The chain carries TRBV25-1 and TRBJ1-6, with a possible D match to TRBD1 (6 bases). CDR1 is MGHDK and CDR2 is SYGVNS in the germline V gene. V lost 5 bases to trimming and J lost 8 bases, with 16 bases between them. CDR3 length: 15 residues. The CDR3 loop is CASSTIRGSDSPLHF. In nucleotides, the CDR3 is TGTGCCAGCAGTACGATCAGGGGAAGTGATTCACCCCTCCACTTT.

The CDR3 bases are TGTGCCATCAGTGGGGGTCTAGCGGGGGCCAGCCAAGAGACCCAGTACTTC. The encoded protein is CAISGGLAGASQETQYF. The chain combines TRBV10-3 with TRBJ2-5; 10 bases fit TRBD2. With V trimmed by 4 bases and J by 1 base, 9 bases remained unmatched. The CDR3 consists of 17 residues. The germline V gene has CDR1 ENHRY and CDR2 SYGVKD.

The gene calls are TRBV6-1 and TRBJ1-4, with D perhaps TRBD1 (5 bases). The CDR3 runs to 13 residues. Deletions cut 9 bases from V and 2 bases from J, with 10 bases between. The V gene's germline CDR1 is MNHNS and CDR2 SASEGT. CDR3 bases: TGTGCCAGTAACAGGCCTACTAATGAAAAACTGTTTTTT. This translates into CASNRPTNEKLFF.